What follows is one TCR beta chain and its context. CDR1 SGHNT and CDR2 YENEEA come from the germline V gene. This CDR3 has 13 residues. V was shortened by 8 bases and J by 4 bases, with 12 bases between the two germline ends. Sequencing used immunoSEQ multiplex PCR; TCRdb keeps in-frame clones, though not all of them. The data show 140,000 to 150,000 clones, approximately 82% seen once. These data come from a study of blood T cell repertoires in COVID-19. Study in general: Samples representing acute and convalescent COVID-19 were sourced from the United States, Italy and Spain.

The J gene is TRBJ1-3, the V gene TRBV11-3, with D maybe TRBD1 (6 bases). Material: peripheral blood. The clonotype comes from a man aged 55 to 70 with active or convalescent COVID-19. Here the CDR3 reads CASQQGFGNTIYF. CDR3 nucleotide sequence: TGTGCCAGCCAACAGGGATTCGGAAACACCATATATTTT.